The source of this T cell receptor beta chain is a study of regulatory T cells in long-lasting Graves disease. The germline V and J ends were trimmed by 1 base and 6 bases, with 19 bases remaining between them. The CDR3 has 15 amino acids. Looked up from germline, CDR1 is DFQATT and CDR2 is SNEGSKA (reference sequence). Investigators prepared the TCR beta libraries by applying iRepertoire HTBI primers and Arm-PCR of CDR3 regions. Per the original data handling: Samples collectively showed 62 TRBV and roughly 15 TRBJ segments. Each CDR3 protein is one row after TCRdb ran MiXCR on the multiplex PCR reads. The V and J calls come from TCRdb's annotation, not from the publication. The sample has hundreds of thousands of distinct CDR3 sequences, about a fifth seen once. This clonotype appeared a few times. Time point given: persistent/refractory GD, antithyroid drugs over 5 years with positive TRAb. The TCR library used RNA extracted from PBMCs. Graves' disease diagnoses used American Thyroid Association guidelines.

This clonotype was obtained from a female donor with Graves disease. Sample: peripheral blood mononuclear cells (PBMCs), taken when the disease was refractory, from a patient treated with antithyroid drugs. The rearrangement links TRBV20-1 to TRBJ2-7, with D possibly TRBD2 on 6 matching bases. CDR3 nucleotide sequence: TGCAGTGCTAGAGCTGAGGCGCAGGGTAGCGGCGAGCAGTACTTC. Its protein product is CSARAEAQGSGEQYF.